The 14 T cell receptor beta chains reported below all come from one sample, sequenced in a study of cytomegalovirus exposure and HLA in healthy donors. In the PCR, 60 Vbeta and 13 Jbeta primers were used. Clones were sequenced by immunoSEQ multiplex PCR, and TCRdb holds only the in-frame ones, with some missing. The table lists about 150,000 clones, less than 90% of them singletons. The sample consisted of PBMCs. Receptors originate from a male donor in good health and CMV-seropositive.

In nucleotides, the CDR3 is TGTGCCAGCAGGACCCTACAGGGATACGAGCAGTACTTC. This encodes CASRTLQGYEQYF. This chain links TRBV6-5 with TRBJ2-7; D may be TRBD1 (6 bases). CDR1 and CDR2 (germline): MNHEY, SVGAGI. Trimming removed 6 bases at V and 4 bases at J, with 13 bases between. CDR3 length equals 13 residues.

This clone was seen only a few times. This rearrangement joins TRBV15 to TRBJ2-7; TRBD2 agrees at 10 bases. The length of the CDR3 is 17 residues. Germline V CDR1 and CDR2: LNHNV, YYDKDF (reference sequence). The J segment lost 0 bases and the V segment lost 1 base, leaving 6 bases of the junction unmatched. CDR3 residues: CATSRGLLAGPSYEQYF. CDR3 in DNA: TGTGCCACCAGCAGAGGTTTACTAGCGGGGCCCTCCTACGAGCAGTACTTC.

The V call is TRBV13, the J call TRBJ2-1, with TRBD2 matching 10 bases. The CDR3 sequence is 18 residues long. Per germline, CDR1 PRHDT and CDR2 FYEKMQ (reference sequence). Trimming took 1 base from V and 0 from J; bases not matched to a gene: 6. The CDR3 DNA sequence: TGTGCCAGCAGCTTAGCCCTAGCGGGAGAGATCTCCTACAATGAGCAGTTCTTC. Translated: CASSLALAGEISYNEQFF.

This clone appeared a single time. The rearrangement links TRBV7-2 to TRBJ2-1, with 7 bases aligning to TRBD1. The germline V gene has CDR1 SGHTA and CDR2 FQGNSA. V dropped 3 bases and J dropped 10; count of bases not matched to a gene: 9. This CDR3 contains 14 residues. The CDR3 nucleotides are TGTGCCAGCAGCTTTTCTCGACAGGGACCCGAGCAGTTCTTC. Its protein product is CASSFSRQGPEQFF.

The gene calls are TRBV5-1 and TRBJ2-3; perhaps TRBD2 as D (6 bases). Germline V CDR1 and CDR2: SGHRS, YFSETQ. Deletions cut 4 bases from V and 2 bases from J, with 14 bases between. This CDR3 comprises 15 residues. The CDR3 DNA reads as TGCGCCAGCAGCGATGGTAGCGGTATCACAGATACGCAGTATTTT. It yields the protein CASSDGSGITDTQYF.

The genes are TRBV21-1 and TRBJ2-2; the tabulated D call, TRBD1, remains unverified against the DNA. TRBV21-1 is given as a pseudogene. The CDR3 is 17 amino acids. The CDR3 here is CASSKDRDDRHTGELFF. As DNA, the CDR3 is TGTGCCAGCAGCAAGGACCGAGACGACAGACACACCGGGGAGCTGTTTTTT.

The rearrangement links TRBV30 to TRBJ2-4, with TRBD2 matching 8 bases. The germline V gene encodes CDR1 GTSNPN and CDR2 SVGIG (reference sequence). The CDR3 has 13 amino acids. The ends lost 5 bases at V and 7 bases at J; junction bases unmatched: 7. CDR3 sequence (DNA): TGTGCCTGGGCTCGGGAGGGAGAGAACATTCAGTACTTC. As protein: CAWAREGENIQYF.

V is TRBV6-1 and J is TRBJ2-3; the D gene is possibly TRBD1 (6 bases). Germline values: CDR1 MNHNS, CDR2 SASEGT. Trimming cost V 7 bases and J 5 bases, with 16 bases left between them. This CDR3 region has 14 residues. As DNA, the CDR3 is TGTGCCAGCACGGTTGGCAGGGGCCAAGATACGCAGTATTTT. Its protein product is CASTVGRGQDTQYF.

The CDR3 region is CASRYDRGDTEAFF. CDR3 DNA sequence: TGTGCCAGCAGGTACGACAGGGGGGACACTGAAGCTTTCTTT. The V call is TRBV7-6, the J call TRBJ1-1; 9 bases agree with TRBD1. Germline-derived CDR1 and CDR2 are SGHVS and FNYEAQ. There are 14 residues in the CDR3. V was pared by 6 bases and J by 3 bases, with 5 bases of the junction left unmatched. Looking up the rest from reference TRBV7-6 and TRBJ1-1 gives the full variable domain: GAGVSQSPRYKVTKRGQDVALRCDPISGHVSLYWYRQALGQGPEFLTYFNYEAQQDKSGLPNDRFSAERPEGSISTLTIQRTEQRDSAMYRCASRYDRGDTEAFFGQGTRLTVV.

This clone turned up a few times. This rearrangement joins TRBV9 to TRBJ2-3; a possible D gene is TRBD2 (6 bases). The V end was cut by 0 bases, the J end by 8 bases, with 13 bases between. Germline CDR1 and CDR2: SGDLS and YYNGEE. This CDR3 spans 14 amino acids. The CDR3 sequence is CASSVDAGYVTQYF. As DNA, the CDR3 is TGTGCCAGCAGCGTAGACGCGGGATATGTTACGCAGTATTTT.

V usage is TRBV5-4 and J usage is TRBJ2-7; 10 bases fit TRBD1. The CDR3 sequence is 14 residues long. The V gene end was trimmed by 0 bases and the J gene end by 5 bases; junction bases not matched to a gene: 2. Per the germline V gene, CDR1 is SGHNT and CDR2 is YYREEE (reference sequence). The CDR3 DNA sequence: TGTGCCAGCAGCTTGGTGGGACAGGGGAACGAGCAGTACTTC. The encoded protein is CASSLVGQGNEQYF. The full variable domain, in which reference TRBV5-4 and TRBJ2-7 provide the parts outside the CDR3, is ETGVTQSPTHLIKTRGQQVTLRCSSQSGHNTVSWYQQALGQGPQFIFQYYREEENGRGNFPPRFSGLQFPNYSSELNVNALELDDSALYLCASSLVGQGNEQYFGPGTRLTVT.

The chain combines TRBV5-1 with TRBJ1-2; a weak D match, TRBD1 (5 bases). The CDR3 extends over 13 amino acids. With 4 bases removed from V and 6 bases from J, the gap between germline ends came to 13 bases. Germline-derived CDR1 and CDR2 are SGHRS and YFSETQ. This CDR3 reads CASSPQDGHGYTF. CDR3 nucleotide sequence: TGCGCCAGCAGCCCACAGGACGGGCATGGCTACACCTTC.

Written as DNA, the CDR3 is TGTGCCAGCAGCTTGGGGCCCGACAGAAACTCTGGAAACACCATATATTTT. Translated: CASSLGPDRNSGNTIYF. V usage is TRBV5-4 and J usage is TRBJ1-3, with a weak D call TRBD1 (5 bases). V was pared by 0 bases and J by 0 bases, with 13 bases between. The CDR3 is made up of 17 amino acids. Germline V lookup: CDR1 SGHNT, CDR2 YYREEE (reference sequence). The whole variable domain, remainder taken from reference TRBV5-4 and TRBJ1-3, is ETGVTQSPTHLIKTRGQQVTLRCSSQSGHNTVSWYQQALGQGPQFIFQYYREEENGRGNFPPRFSGLQFPNYSSELNVNALELDDSALYLCASSLGPDRNSGNTIYFGEGSWLTVV.

The chain has TRBV11-3 and TRBJ2-1, with 13 bases matching TRBD2. Germline V gene data show CDR1 as SGHNT and CDR2 as YENEEA. V dropped 5 bases and J dropped 3; count of bases not matched to a gene: 4. CDR3 length: 16 residues. CDR3 bases: TGTGCCAGCAGCGGAGGGACTAGCGGGAACTACAATGAGCAGTTCTTC. It is translated as CASSGGTSGNYNEQFF.